This T cell receptor (beta chain) stems from a study of cytomegalovirus exposure and HLA in healthy donors. The method was immunoSEQ multiplex PCR; TCRdb's version includes in-frame clones alone and lacks a portion of them. The table has roughly 70,000 clones, 94% seen once. Notes on this clone: Its antigen is unidentified.

Study results and limitations: Clusters of TCRs from the first cohort tended to co-occur in the approximately 130 validation repertoires (as a later analysis found).

CDR1 and CDR2 (germline): SNHLY, FYNNEI. The trim removed 6 bases at V and 2 bases at J, leaving 9 bases unmatched. The CDR3 consists of 15 residues. The sequenced sample consisted of PBMCs. This clonotype was obtained from a man younger than 35 in good health and CMV-seropositive. The gene calls are TRBV2 and TRBJ1-2; 7 bases line up with TRBD1. The CDR3: CASRDTLTGNYGYTF. In nucleotides, the CDR3 is TGTGCCAGCAGGGACACCTTGACAGGGAACTATGGCTACACCTTC.